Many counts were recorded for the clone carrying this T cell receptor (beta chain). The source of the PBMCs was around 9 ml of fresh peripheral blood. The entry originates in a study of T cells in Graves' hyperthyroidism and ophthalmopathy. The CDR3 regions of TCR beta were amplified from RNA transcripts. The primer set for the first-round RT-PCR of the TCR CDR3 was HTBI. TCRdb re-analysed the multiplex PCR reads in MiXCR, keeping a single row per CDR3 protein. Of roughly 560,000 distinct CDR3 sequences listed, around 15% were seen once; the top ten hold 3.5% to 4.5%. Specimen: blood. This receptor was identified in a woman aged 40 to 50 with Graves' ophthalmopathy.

The CDR3 DNA sequence: TGTGCCAGCTGTACAGGGAGGGGGGTCAATCAGCCCCAGCATTTT. As protein: CASCTGRGVNQPQHF. The chain is built from TRBV6-1 and TRBJ1-5; D possibly corresponds to TRBD1 (6 bases). Germline CDR1 is MNHNS and CDR2 is SASEGT. This CDR3 has 15 amino acids. V shed 8 bases and J shed 3 bases, with 17 bases lying between them.